This TCR beta chain was captured in a study of Ad26.COV2.S vaccination and SARS-CoV-2 variants. The study's findings and limits: It is possible that the TCR breadth and depth analyses underestimated the total T cell responses.

TCRdb keeps only in-frame clones here, not all; method: immunoSEQ multiplex PCR. The sample holds around 500,000 clones, 89% seen once. This sample's treatment: around 19 received Ad26.COV2.S at low or high dose, single or two shots; 5 received placebo; per-sample allocation not given. Sampling took place 63 days after the first vaccine or placebo injection. This CDR3 spans 17 amino acids. V was trimmed by 2 bases and J by 4 bases, leaving 20 bases between them. Germline CDR1 reads LGHNA; CDR2 reads YNFKEQ. As for this clone: Its antigen is not known.

This rearrangement joins TRBV4-2 to TRBJ2-5, with D perhaps TRBD2 (6 bases). The clonotype comes from a person aged 18-65 years who received the Ad26.COV2.S COVID-19 vaccine or a placebo. The sequenced sample was peripheral blood, obtained in a trial of Ad26.COV2.S vaccine versus placebo. CDR3 sequence: CASSQNAGSTGRETQYF. The CDR3, as DNA: TGTGCCAGCAGCCAAAATGCGGGGAGCACGGGGAGAGAGACCCAGTACTTC.